Below, 3 T cell receptor beta chains from the same sample are listed, as sequenced in a study of OX40 agonist ivuxolimab in advanced cancers. Method: immunoSEQ multiplex PCR; TCRdb's copy keeps in-frame clones and lacks some. This sample has tens of thousands of clones; 65% to 80% occur once, and the top ten carry 14%. The sequencing used CD4+ or CD8+ T cells sorted from blood, collected in a trial of the OX40 agonist ivuxolimab. These receptors came from an adult with an advanced solid tumor such as melanoma, head and neck, liver or kidney cancer.

The chain has TRBV2 and TRBJ2-4, with TRBD1 matching 8 bases. Looked up from germline, CDR1 is SNHLY and CDR2 is FYNNEI. The length of the CDR3 is 17 residues. The ends lost 7 bases at V and 2 bases at J; junction bases unmatched: 13. The CDR3 spells CASTGADRDNSKNIQYF. The DNA for the CDR3 is TGTGCCAGCACCGGGGCGGACAGGGATAACTCCAAAAACATTCAGTACTTC. The entire variable domain, with the rest obtained from reference TRBV2 and TRBJ2-4, is as follows: EPEVTQTPSHQVTQMGQEVILRCVPISNHLYFYWYRQILGQKVEFLVSFYNNEISEKSEIFDDQFSVERPDGSNFTLKIRSTKLEDSAMYFCASTGADRDNSKNIQYFGAGTRLSVL.

The J gene is TRBJ2-1, the V gene TRBV10-3; 11 nucleotides match TRBD2. Germline lookup yields CDR1 ENHRY and CDR2 SYGVKD. The CDR3 covers 14 residues. J lost 8 bases, V lost 7 bases, and 7 bases had no gene match. CDR3: CAIKTSGRRDEQFF. The CDR3 coding sequence is TGTGCCATCAAAACTAGCGGGAGAAGAGATGAGCAGTTCTTC.

The J gene is TRBJ1-5, the V gene TRBV2; D is unclear. The CDR3 is 12 residues long. Germline values: CDR1 SNHLY, CDR2 FYNNEI. Trimming cost V 6 bases and J 3 bases, with 6 bases left between them. DNA for the CDR3: TGTGCCAGCAGGCAGCTCAATCAGCCCCAGCATTTT. It codes for CASRQLNQPQHF.